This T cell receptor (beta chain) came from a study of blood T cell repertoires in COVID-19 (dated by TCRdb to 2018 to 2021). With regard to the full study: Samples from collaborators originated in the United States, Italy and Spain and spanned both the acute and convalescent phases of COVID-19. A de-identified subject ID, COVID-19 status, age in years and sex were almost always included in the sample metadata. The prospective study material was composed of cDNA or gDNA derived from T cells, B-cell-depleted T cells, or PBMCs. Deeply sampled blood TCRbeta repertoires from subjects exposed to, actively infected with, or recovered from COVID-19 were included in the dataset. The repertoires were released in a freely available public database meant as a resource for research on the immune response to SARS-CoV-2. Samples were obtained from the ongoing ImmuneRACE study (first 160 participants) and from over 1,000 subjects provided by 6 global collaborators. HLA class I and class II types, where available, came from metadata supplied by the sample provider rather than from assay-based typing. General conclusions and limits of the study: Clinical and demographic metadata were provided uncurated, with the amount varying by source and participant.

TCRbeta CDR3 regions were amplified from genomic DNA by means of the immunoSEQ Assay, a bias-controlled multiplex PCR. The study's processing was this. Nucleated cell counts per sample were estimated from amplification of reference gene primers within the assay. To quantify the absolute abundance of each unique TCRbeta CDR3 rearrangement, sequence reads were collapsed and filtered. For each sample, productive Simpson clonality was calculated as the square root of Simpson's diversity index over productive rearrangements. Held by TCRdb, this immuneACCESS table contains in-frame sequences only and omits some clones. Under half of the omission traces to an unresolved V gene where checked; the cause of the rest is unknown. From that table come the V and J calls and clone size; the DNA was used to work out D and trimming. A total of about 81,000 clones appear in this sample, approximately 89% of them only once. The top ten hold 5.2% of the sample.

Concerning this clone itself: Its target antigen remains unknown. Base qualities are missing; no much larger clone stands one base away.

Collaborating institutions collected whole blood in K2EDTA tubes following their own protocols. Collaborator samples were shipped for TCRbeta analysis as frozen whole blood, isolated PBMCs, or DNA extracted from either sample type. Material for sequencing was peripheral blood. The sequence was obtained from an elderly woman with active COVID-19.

The CDR3 has the sequence CASSMGLAGGAYNEQFF. The base sequence is TGTGCCAGCAGTATGGGACTAGCGGGAGGGGCCTACAATGAGCAGTTCTTC. The chain employs TRBV5-4 and TRBJ2-1; 16 bases in the junction line up with TRBD2. Reading the germline V gene (reference sequence) gives CDR1 SGHNT and CDR2 YYREEE. The germline V and J ends show losses of 5 bases and 2 bases respectively, and no gene match explains 4 bases of the junction. Reading from cysteine to phenylalanine, the CDR3 counts 17 amino acids. CDR3 DNA is the only sequence kept; it has 51 bases, read in frame from the first base.